The 28 T cell receptor beta chains listed next were all sequenced from one sample in a study of T cell responses to AZD1222 COVID-19 vaccine. TCRdb's table, derived via immunoSEQ multiplex PCR, lists solely in-frame clones and lacks some. Of some 130,000 clones listed, about 88% were seen once; the top ten hold approximately 8.8%. The source was peripheral blood, collected 28 days after the second AZD1222 dose. These TCRs come from an adult who received the AZD1222 COVID-19 vaccine.

Only one count was recorded for this clone. This chain uses TRBV7-3 with TRBJ2-3; D is uncertain. Trimming took 3 bases from V and 3 from J, leaving 13 bases between them. The length of the CDR3 is 15 residues. The germline gives CDR1 SGHTA, CDR2 FQGTGA. As DNA, the CDR3 is TGTGCCAGCAGCTTCGGTGGGCCGGTTACAGATACGCAGTATTTT. It specifies CASSFGGPVTDTQYF. Based on the CDR3 plus reference TRBV7-3 and TRBJ2-3, the full variable domain is GAGVSQTPSNKVTEKGKYVELRCDPISGHTALYWYRQSLGQGPEFLIYFQGTGAADDSGLPNDRFFAVRPEGSVSTLKIQRTERGDSAVYLCASSFGGPVTDTQYFGPGTRLTVL.

The CDR3 DNA reads TGTGCCAGCAGCCGGGACGGACATACCGAAAAACTGTTTTTT. Translated, it gives CASSRDGHTEKLFF. This sequence joins TRBV7-9 and TRBJ1-4, with D perhaps TRBD1 (5 bases). The CDR3 runs to 14 residues. V was pared by 5 bases and J by 8 bases, with 15 bases between. Germline CDR1 SEHNR, CDR2 FQNEAQ (reference sequence).

The sample holds a few counts of this clone. The chain carries TRBV4-2 and TRBJ1-1, with TRBD1 identical over 9 bases. CDR1 LGHNA and CDR2 YNFKEQ come from the germline V gene. This CDR3 contains 14 residues. With V trimmed by 4 bases and J by 4 bases, 4 bases remained unmatched. As DNA, the CDR3 is TGTGCCAGCAGCCGCCCGGACAGGGGCACTGAAGCTTTCTTT. Protein product: CASSRPDRGTEAFF.

The chain carries TRBV6-6 and TRBJ1-6; D may be TRBD1 (5 bases). CDR1 is MNHNY, CDR2 SVGAGI, per germline (reference sequence). The CDR3 contains 12 residues. V was trimmed by 0 bases and J by 14 bases, leaving 8 bases between them. Written as DNA, the CDR3 is TGTGCCAGCAGTTACTCGAAGGACACCCTCCACTTT. Its protein product is CASSYSKDTLHF.

This clone is a singleton in its sample. The rearrangement uses TRBV19 and TRBJ1-2; 8 nucleotides match TRBD1. The germline V gene has CDR1 LNHDA and CDR2 SQIVND (reference sequence). J lost 3 bases, V lost 4 bases, and 7 bases had no gene match. The CDR3 spans 15 residues. Written as DNA, the CDR3 is TGTGCCAGTAGTACCGGACAGGGAGCTGACTATGGCTACACCTTC. It codes for CASSTGQGADYGYTF.

This chain links TRBV3-1 (or the pseudogene TRBV3-2) with TRBJ2-3, with no clear D. Trimming stripped 1 base from V and 1 base from J, with 12 bases between. The CDR3 is 16 amino acids. The germline V gene has CDR1 LGHDT and CDR2 YNNKEL (reference sequence). CDR3 protein: CASSQVEGTRTDTQYF. The CDR3 DNA is TGTGCCAGCAGCCAAGTGGAAGGCACTCGCACAGATACGCAGTATTTT.

The chain is built from TRBV2 and TRBJ1-6, with D perhaps matching TRBD1 (6 bases). Deletions cut 7 bases from V and 7 bases from J, with 17 bases between. The CDR3 runs to 15 residues. Germline lookup yields CDR1 SNHLY and CDR2 FYNNEI. The CDR3 nucleotides read TGTGCCAGCAAGTGGGAGGCGGGGGCCAATTCACCCCTCCACTTT. Translation: CASKWEAGANSPLHF.

The chain joins TRBV18 to TRBJ1-5, with unresolved D. This CDR3 contains 17 residues. The germline V gene encodes CDR1 KGHSH and CDR2 LQKENI. V lost 2 bases and J lost 0, with 14 bases in between. The CDR3, as DNA: TGTGCCAGCTCACCAATGGCTGGGCCCCTTAGCAATCAGCCCCAGCATTTT. Protein product: CASSPMAGPLSNQPQHF.

The chain combines TRBV4-3 with TRBJ1-1; 8 nucleotides match TRBD1. CDR3 size: 14 residues. Germline CDR1 is LGHNA and CDR2 is YSLEER. The V gene end was trimmed by 0 bases and the J gene end by 10 bases; junction bases not matched to a gene: 7. CDR3 nucleotides: TGCGCCAGCAGCCAAGATGGGTATGGGACAGGAGCTTTCTTT. Amino acid sequence: CASSQDGYGTGAFF.

The genes are TRBV19 and TRBJ2-5; D not resolved. CDR1 is LNHDA and CDR2 is SQIVND in the germline V gene (reference sequence). V was cut by 3 bases and J by 5 bases, with 10 bases left in between. CDR3 size: 13 residues. The CDR3 loop is CASSIVARETQYF. The CDR3 DNA is TGTGCCAGTAGTATCGTGGCCCGTGAGACCCAGTACTTC.

The J gene is TRBJ1-1, the V gene TRBV3-1 (or the pseudogene TRBV3-2), with 10 bases fitting TRBD1. J was trimmed by 1 base and V by 2 bases; bases with no gene match: 1. The CDR3 is 15 amino acids. Germline-derived CDR1 and CDR2 are LGHDT and YNNKEL (reference sequence). This chain's CDR3 is CASSQRTGGNTEAFF. CDR3 bases: TGTGCCAGCAGCCAAAGGACAGGGGGGAACACTGAAGCTTTCTTT.

V and J are TRBV24-1 and TRBJ2-5; 7 positions agree with TRBD1. J was trimmed by 5 bases and V by 4 bases; bases with no gene match: 6. Germline CDR1 and CDR2: KGHDR and SFDVKD. The CDR3 contains 14 residues. CDR3 DNA: TGTGCCACCAGTGACCCTGGACAGGCCGAGACCCAGTACTTC. Encoded protein: CATSDPGQAETQYF.

This clone was detected only once. V usage is TRBV7-9 and J usage is TRBJ1-4; D is ambiguous. CDR1 and CDR2 (germline): SEHNR, FQNEAQ (reference sequence). CDR3 length equals 14 residues. The ends were cut back, 3 bases at V and 0 bases at J, with 5 bases in the middle. CDR3 protein: CASSLGTTNEKLFF. CDR3 DNA: TGTGCCAGCAGCTTGGGGACAACTAATGAAAAACTGTTTTTT.

The J gene is TRBJ1-1, the V gene TRBV30; D remains ambiguous. This CDR3 is 13 amino acids long. The V and J ends lost 4 bases and 1 base respectively, with 10 bases between them. Germline CDR1 reads GTSNPN; CDR2 reads SVGIG (reference sequence). Here the CDR3 reads CAWNRRGNTEAFF. The CDR3 nucleotides are TGTGCCTGGAATCGTCGGGGGAACACTGAAGCTTTCTTT.

The CDR3 reads CASSPSIGQPQHF. CDR3 DNA: TGTGCCAGCAGCCCTTCGATAGGTCAGCCCCAGCATTTT. The chain carries TRBV12-3 or TRBV12-4 and TRBJ1-5; D unresolved. The germline V and J ends were trimmed by 6 bases and 6 bases, with 12 bases remaining between them. The CDR3 is 13 amino acids.

The chain employs TRBV24-1 and TRBJ1-5; D unresolved. The germline gives CDR1 KGHDR, CDR2 SFDVKD. This CDR3 is 14 amino acids long. Between the trimmed V and J ends, which lost 12 bases and 0 bases, there was a span of 14 bases. CDR3 sequence reads: CAPRYQDSNQPQHF. Here the CDR3 DNA reads TGTGCCCCCCGGTACCAGGATAGCAATCAGCCCCAGCATTTT.

This rearrangement joins TRBV10-3 to TRBJ2-3; 11 bases fit TRBD2. Germline V gene lookup returns CDR1 ENHRY and CDR2 SYGVKD. Trimming removed 0 bases from V and 3 bases from J; junction bases left unmatched: 11. The CDR3 sequence is 19 residues long. CDR3 amino acids: CAISESPLTSGSSTDTQYF. DNA of the CDR3: TGTGCCATCAGTGAGTCACCCCTCACTAGCGGGAGTAGTACAGATACGCAGTATTTT.

The table lists this clone with a count of one. The rearrangement uses TRBV5-4 and TRBJ1-1, with a weak D call TRBD1 (6 bases). The CDR3 extends over 14 amino acids. Trimming removed 4 bases at V and 6 bases at J, with 16 bases between. Germline V gene lookup returns CDR1 SGHNT and CDR2 YYREEE (reference sequence). CDR3 DNA: TGTGCCAGCAGCGAACGGGACAAACGCTCTGAAGCTTTCTTT. This sequence encodes CASSERDKRSEAFF.

The chain links TRBV19 to TRBJ2-2; D is unclear. The germline CDR1 and CDR2 sequences are LNHDA and SQIVND (reference sequence). Trimming removed 7 bases from V and 5 bases from J, with 14 bases in between. CDR3 length: 14 amino acids. The CDR3 region is CASKTLAYTGELFF. CDR3 DNA: TGTGCCAGTAAAACCCTCGCCTATACCGGGGAGCTGTTTTTT.

The chain has TRBV29-1 and TRBJ2-3, with D unresolved. The V end lost 6 bases, the J end lost 0 bases, and 13 bases lay between the germline ends. This CDR3 spans 14 amino acids. Germline CDR1 reads SQVTM; CDR2 reads ANQGSEA. CDR3 DNA sequence: TGCAGCGTCTCCGTCGGTTCTAGCACAGATACGCAGTATTTT. Its protein product is CSVSVGSSTDTQYF.

This clone appeared once. This chain joins TRBV7-6 and TRBJ2-2; 8 nucleotides align to TRBD1. The germline CDR1 and CDR2 sequences are SGHVS and FNYEAQ. The CDR3 spans 16 residues. The J segment lost 2 bases and the V segment lost 2 bases, leaving 4 bases of the junction unmatched. CDR3 sequence: CASSLQGAVNTGELFF. The CDR3 nucleotides are TGTGCCAGCAGCTTACAGGGGGCGGTAAACACCGGGGAGCTGTTTTTT.

The chain links TRBV7-9 to TRBJ1-1; no clear D gene. V lost 5 bases to trimming and J lost 4 bases, with 8 bases between them. This CDR3 comprises 12 residues. Germline V gene data show CDR1 as SEHNR and CDR2 as FQNEAQ (reference sequence). CDR3 DNA: TGTGCCAGCAGCCTAGGGTCCACTGAAGCTTTCTTT. This gives the protein CASSLGSTEAFF. The entire variable domain, with the rest obtained from reference TRBV7-9 and TRBJ1-1, is as follows: DTGVSQNPRHKITKRGQNVTFRCDPISEHNRLYWYRQTLGQGPEFLTYFQNEAQLEKSRLLSDRFSAERPKGSFSTLEIQRTEQGDSAMYLCASSLGSTEAFFGQGTRLTVV.

The V call is TRBV30, the J call TRBJ1-5, with a weak D call TRBD1 (5 bases). Germline-derived CDR1 and CDR2 are GTSNPN and SVGIG (reference sequence). The CDR3 length is 15 residues. Trimming shortened V by 1 base and J by 7 bases, and 17 bases separated the two germline ends. This CDR3 is CAWSEGPGSNQPQHF. The CDR3 region has the DNA TGTGCCTGGAGTGAGGGGCCAGGGTCGAACCAGCCCCAGCATTTT.

This chain links TRBV3-1 (or the pseudogene TRBV3-2) with TRBJ1-4; D gene uncertain. V lost 1 base to trimming and J lost 4 bases, with 10 bases between them. Per germline, CDR1 LGHDT and CDR2 YNNKEL (reference sequence). CDR3 length: 15 amino acids. This CDR3 reads CASSQAGEGNEKLFF. CDR3 bases: TGTGCCAGCAGCCAAGCCGGAGAGGGTAATGAAAAACTGTTTTTT.

The V gene is TRBV7-9, the J gene TRBJ2-5; TRBD1 might be the D (5 bases). CDR1 is SEHNR, CDR2 FQNEAQ, per germline (reference sequence). The CDR3 is made up of 13 amino acids. V lost 6 bases to trimming and J lost 2 bases, with 10 bases between them. CDR3 DNA: TGTGCCAGCAGTTGGACACTTCAAGAGACCCAGTACTTC. Its protein is CASSWTLQETQYF.

This sequence joins TRBV4-1 and TRBJ1-2; no definite D call. Germline CDR1 is MGHRA and CDR2 is YSYEKL. V lost 0 bases to trimming and J lost 4 bases, with 3 bases between them. This CDR3 has 12 residues. For the CDR3, the DNA is TGCGCCAGCAGCCAAGAGGGCTATGGCTACACCTTC. It encodes CASSQEGYGYTF.

V gene TRBV7-9 combines with J gene TRBJ2-7; D may be TRBD2 (6 bases). V dropped 2 bases and J dropped 5 bases, with 13 bases sitting between them. The CDR3 sequence is 14 residues long. Germline-derived CDR1 and CDR2 are SEHNR and FQNEAQ (reference sequence). CDR3 region: CASSLTGTFNEQYF. DNA of the CDR3: TGTGCCAGCAGCTTAACGGGGACTTTCAACGAGCAGTACTTC.

The V call is TRBV11-2, the J call TRBJ1-4; the D gene is possibly TRBD1 (5 bases). The CDR3 sequence is 14 residues long. The ends were cut back, 6 bases at V and 3 bases at J, with 11 bases in the middle. The germline V gene has CDR1 SGHAT and CDR2 FQNNGV. The CDR3 coding sequence is TGTGCCAGCAGTTTCGACAGATCTAATGAAAAACTGTTTTTT. Translating gives CASSFDRSNEKLFF.